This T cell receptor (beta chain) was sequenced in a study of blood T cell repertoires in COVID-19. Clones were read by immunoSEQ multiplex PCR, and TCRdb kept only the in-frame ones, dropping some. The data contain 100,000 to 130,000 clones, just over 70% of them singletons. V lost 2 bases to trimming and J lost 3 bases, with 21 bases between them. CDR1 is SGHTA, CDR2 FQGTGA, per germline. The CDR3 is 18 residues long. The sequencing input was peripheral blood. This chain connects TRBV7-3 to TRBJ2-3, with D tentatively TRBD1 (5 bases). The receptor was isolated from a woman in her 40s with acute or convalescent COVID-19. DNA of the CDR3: TGTGCCAGCAGCTTAGGACCCTTAAAGGACATTTGGACAGATACGCAGTATTTT. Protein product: CASSLGPLKDIWTDTQYF.